This entry concerns a single T cell receptor beta chain. The antigen is undetermined. This sample was taken from a study of T cells after posttransplantation cyclophosphamide. Study results and limitations: Later post-transplant blood repertoires were often dominated by donor CD8+ memory clones. After PTCy, TRB diversity resembled that of CNI/methotrexate controls.

Sampled 1 year posttransplant, controls received myeloablative marrow transplants, methotrexate and a calcineurin inhibitor. This CDR3 has 14 amino acids. Trimming shortened V by 0 bases and J by 6 bases, and 13 bases separated the two germline ends. Per germline, CDR1 SGHRS and CDR2 YFSETQ. TCRdb's table, derived via immunoSEQ multiplex PCR, lists solely in-frame clones and lacks some. The data contain about 12,000 clones, about 81% of them singletons. This clonotype was obtained from a male patient between 25 and 39 years old who received an allogeneic stem cell transplant from an unrelated donor, was CMV-positive, and had acute GVHD only. Some T cells may be provided by the graft donor. The specimen comprised PBMCs, sampled about 380 days after allogeneic stem cell transplant with calcineurin inhibitor and methotrexate. The chain carries TRBV5-1 and TRBJ2-7, with D unresolved. CDR3 nucleotides: TGCGCCAGCAGCTTGGCCAGGTTTCCCACCGAGCAGTACTTC. Protein: CASSLARFPTEQYF.